Sequencing of this TCR beta chain was carried out in a study of T cell changes during pregnancy in multiple sclerosis. V trimming: 4 bases; J trimming: 2 bases; junction bases outside the gene matches: 10. Germline CDR1 and CDR2: SGHNT and YENEEA. This CDR3 spans 16 amino acids. The protocol was immunoSEQ multiplex PCR, while the TCRdb copy is restricted to in-frame clones and leaves out a portion. Of nearly 110,000 clones in the sample, 75% to 95% were seen once. Specimen: peripheral blood, collected before pregnancy. The chain links TRBV11-3 to TRBJ2-5; 7 bases line up with TRBD1. The TCR sequence derives from a female donor with multiple sclerosis, enrolled in a pregnancy study. The CDR3 protein is CASSSPGQFGQETQYF. As DNA, the CDR3 is TGTGCCAGCAGCTCCCCGGGACAGTTCGGTCAAGAGACCCAGTACTTC.